The 3 T cell receptor beta chains presented below share a single source sample, sequenced in a study of blood T cell repertoires in COVID-19. Clones were read by immunoSEQ multiplex PCR, and TCRdb kept only the in-frame ones, dropping some. Of 250,000 to 350,000 clones in the sample, around 90% were seen once. Sequenced sample: peripheral blood. The receptors originated from a woman aged 45-60 years with COVID-19, enrolled during active disease.

The rearrangement uses TRBV4-1 and TRBJ2-5; maybe TRBD2 (5 bases). This CDR3 is built from 15 residues. The germline CDR1 and CDR2 sequences are MGHRA and YSYEKL. Trimming stripped 1 base from V and 6 bases from J, with 15 bases between. The CDR3 DNA follows: TGCGCCAGCAGCCAAGGGGCCGGGAATCAAAAGACCCAGTACTTC. This translates into CASSQGAGNQKTQYF.

The chain is built from TRBV11-2 and TRBJ2-7; TRBD2 matches 7 bases. The CDR3 totals 14 residues. With 3 bases clipped from V and 0 bases from J, the junction kept 2 bases outside the gene matches. CDR1 SGHAT and CDR2 FQNNGV come from the germline V gene. CDR3 in DNA: TGTGCCAGCAGCTTCGGGAGGAGCTCCTACGAGCAGTACTTC. Translating gives CASSFGRSSYEQYF. The full variable domain, completed using reference TRBV11-2 and TRBJ2-7, is EAGVAQSPRYKIIEKRQSVAFWCNPISGHATLYWYQQILGQGPKLLIQFQNNGVVDDSQLPKDRFSAERLKGVDSTLKIQPAKLEDSAVYLCASSFGRSSYEQYFGPGTRLTVT.

The chain uses TRBV4-1 and TRBJ1-5; weak D call: TRBD1 (6 bases). Germline CDR1 is MGHRA and CDR2 is YSYEKL. The V and J ends lost 1 base and 2 bases respectively, with 12 bases between them. The CDR3 runs 16 residues. The CDR3 nucleotides are TGCGCCAGCAGCCAAGGTATCGACAGGCGCAATCAGCCCCAGCATTTT. This codes for CASSQGIDRRNQPQHF.